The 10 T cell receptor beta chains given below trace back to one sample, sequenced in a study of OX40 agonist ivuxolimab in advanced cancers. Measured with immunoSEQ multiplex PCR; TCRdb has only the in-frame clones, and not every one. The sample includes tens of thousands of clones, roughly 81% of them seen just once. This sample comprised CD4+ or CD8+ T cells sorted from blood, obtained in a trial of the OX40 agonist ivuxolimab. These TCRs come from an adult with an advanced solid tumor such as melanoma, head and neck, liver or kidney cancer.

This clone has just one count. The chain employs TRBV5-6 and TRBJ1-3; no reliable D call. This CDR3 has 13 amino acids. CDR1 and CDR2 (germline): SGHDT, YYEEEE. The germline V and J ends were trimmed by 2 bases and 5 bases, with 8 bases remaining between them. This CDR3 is CASSLSERNTIYF. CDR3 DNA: TGTGCCAGCAGCTTATCTGAAAGAAACACCATATATTTT.

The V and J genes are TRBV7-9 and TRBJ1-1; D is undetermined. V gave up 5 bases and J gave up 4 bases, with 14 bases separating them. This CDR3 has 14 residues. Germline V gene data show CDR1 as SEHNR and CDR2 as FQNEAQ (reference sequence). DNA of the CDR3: TGTGCCAGCAGCCTCGCCGGGGATTTCACTGAAGCTTTCTTT. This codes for CASSLAGDFTEAFF.

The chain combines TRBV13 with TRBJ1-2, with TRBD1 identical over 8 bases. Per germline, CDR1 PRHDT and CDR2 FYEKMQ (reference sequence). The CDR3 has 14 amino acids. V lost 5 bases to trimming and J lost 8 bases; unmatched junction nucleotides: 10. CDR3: CASSPPRTGRGYTF. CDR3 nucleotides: TGTGCCAGCAGCCCACCCCGGACAGGGCGAGGCTACACCTTC.

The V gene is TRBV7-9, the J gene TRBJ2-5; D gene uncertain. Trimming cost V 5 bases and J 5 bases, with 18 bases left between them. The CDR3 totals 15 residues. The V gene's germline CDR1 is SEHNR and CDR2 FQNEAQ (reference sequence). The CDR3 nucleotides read TGTGCCAGCAGCCGAAATGGTGGGCCCCAGGAGACCCAGTACTTC. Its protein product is CASSRNGGPQETQYF.

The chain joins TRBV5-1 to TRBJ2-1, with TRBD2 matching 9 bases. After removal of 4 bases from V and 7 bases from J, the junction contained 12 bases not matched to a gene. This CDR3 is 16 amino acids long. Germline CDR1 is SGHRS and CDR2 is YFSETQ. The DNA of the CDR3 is TGCGCCAGCAGCCATAGCGGGAGCGGGTTTGGTAATGAGCAGTTCTTC. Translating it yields CASSHSGSGFGNEQFF. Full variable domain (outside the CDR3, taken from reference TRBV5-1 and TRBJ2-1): KAGVTQTPRYLIKTRGQQVTLSCSPISGHRSVSWYQQTPGQGLQFLFEYFSETQRNKGNFPGRFSGRQFSNSRSEMNVSTLELGDSALYLCASSHSGSGFGNEQFFGPGTRLTVL.

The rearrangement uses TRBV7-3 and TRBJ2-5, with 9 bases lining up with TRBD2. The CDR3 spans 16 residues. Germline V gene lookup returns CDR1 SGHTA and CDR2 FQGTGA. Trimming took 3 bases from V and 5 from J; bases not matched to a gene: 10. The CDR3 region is CASSFGAGGIGETQYF. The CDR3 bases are TGTGCCAGCAGCTTTGGCGCGGGAGGGATTGGGGAGACCCAGTACTTC.

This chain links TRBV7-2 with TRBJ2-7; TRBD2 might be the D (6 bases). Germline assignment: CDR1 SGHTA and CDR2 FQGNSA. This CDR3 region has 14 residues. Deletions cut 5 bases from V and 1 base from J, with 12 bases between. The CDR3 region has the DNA TGTGCCAGCAGCCAGGACTACCGATCCTACGAGCAGTACTTC. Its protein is CASSQDYRSYEQYF.

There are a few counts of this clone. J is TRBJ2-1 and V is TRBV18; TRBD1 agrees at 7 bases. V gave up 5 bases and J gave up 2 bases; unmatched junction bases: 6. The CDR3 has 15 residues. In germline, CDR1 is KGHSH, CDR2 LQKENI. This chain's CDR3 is CASSKTGNTYNEQFF. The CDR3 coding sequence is TGTGCCAGCTCAAAGACAGGGAACACCTACAATGAGCAGTTCTTC.

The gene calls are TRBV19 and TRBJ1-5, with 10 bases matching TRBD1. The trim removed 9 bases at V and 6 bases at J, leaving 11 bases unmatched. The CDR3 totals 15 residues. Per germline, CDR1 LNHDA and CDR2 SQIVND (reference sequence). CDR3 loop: CASSGTGASRQPQHF. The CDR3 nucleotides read TGTGCCAGCTCTGGGACAGGGGCTTCTCGTCAGCCCCAGCATTTT.

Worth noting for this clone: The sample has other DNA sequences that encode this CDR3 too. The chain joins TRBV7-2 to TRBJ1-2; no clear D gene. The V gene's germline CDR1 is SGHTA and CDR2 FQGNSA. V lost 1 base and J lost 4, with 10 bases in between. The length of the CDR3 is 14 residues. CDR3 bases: TGTGCCAGCAGCTTAGGCGGCCGACTCTATGGCTACACCTTC. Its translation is CASSLGGRLYGYTF.